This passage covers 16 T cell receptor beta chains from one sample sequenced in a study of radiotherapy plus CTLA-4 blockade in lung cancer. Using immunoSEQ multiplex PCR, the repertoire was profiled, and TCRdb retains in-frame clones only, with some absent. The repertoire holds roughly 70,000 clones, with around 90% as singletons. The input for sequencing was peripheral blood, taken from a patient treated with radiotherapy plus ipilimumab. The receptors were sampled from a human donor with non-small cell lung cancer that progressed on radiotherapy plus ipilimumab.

CDR3 loop: CASGVGQGYEQYV. In DNA form, the CDR3 reads TGTGCCAGCGGGGTTGGACAGGGCTACGAGCAGTACGTC. The V and J genes are TRBV6-1 and TRBJ2-7; TRBD1 aligns across 8 bases. Looked up from germline, CDR1 is MNHNS and CDR2 is SASEGT. This CDR3 has 13 amino acids. Trimming at V came to 8 bases and at J to 3 bases, leaving 6 bases not matched to a gene.

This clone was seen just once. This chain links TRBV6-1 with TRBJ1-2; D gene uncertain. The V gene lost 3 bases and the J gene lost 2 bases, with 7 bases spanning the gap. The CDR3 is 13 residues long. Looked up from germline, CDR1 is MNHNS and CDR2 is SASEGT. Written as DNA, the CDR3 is TGTGCCAGCAGTGACCCAGTGAACTATGGCTACACCTTC. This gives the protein CASSDPVNYGYTF.

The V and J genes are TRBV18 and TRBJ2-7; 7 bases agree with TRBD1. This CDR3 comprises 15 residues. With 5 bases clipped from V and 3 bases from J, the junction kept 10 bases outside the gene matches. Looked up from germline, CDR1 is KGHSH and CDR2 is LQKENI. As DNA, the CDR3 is TGTGCCAGCTCAGCCGCTGGACAGGTTAACTACGAGCAGTACTTC. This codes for CASSAAGQVNYEQYF. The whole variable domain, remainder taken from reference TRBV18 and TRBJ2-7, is NAGVMQNPRHLVRRRGQEARLRCSPMKGHSHVYWYRQLPEEGLKFMVYLQKENIIDESGMPKERFSAEFPKEGPSILRIQQVVRGDSAAYFCASSAAGQVNYEQYFGPGTRLTVT.

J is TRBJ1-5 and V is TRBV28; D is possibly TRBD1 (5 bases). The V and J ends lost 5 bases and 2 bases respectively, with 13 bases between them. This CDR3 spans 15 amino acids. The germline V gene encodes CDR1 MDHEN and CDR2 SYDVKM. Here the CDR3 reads CASSREGLGNQPQHF. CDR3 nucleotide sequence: TGTGCCAGCAGTCGTGAGGGGTTGGGCAATCAGCCCCAGCATTTT.

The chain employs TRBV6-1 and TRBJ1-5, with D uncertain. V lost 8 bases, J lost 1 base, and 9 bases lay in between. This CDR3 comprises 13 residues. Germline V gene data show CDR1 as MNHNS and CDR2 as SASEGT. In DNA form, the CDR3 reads TGTGCCAGCTCGGGCTGGAGCAATCAGCCCCAGCATTTT. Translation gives CASSGWSNQPQHF.

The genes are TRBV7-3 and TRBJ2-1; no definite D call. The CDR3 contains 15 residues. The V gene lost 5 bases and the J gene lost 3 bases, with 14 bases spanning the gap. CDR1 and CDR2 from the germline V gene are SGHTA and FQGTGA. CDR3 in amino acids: CASSSFLGSYNEQFF. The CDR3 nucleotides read TGTGCCAGCAGCAGTTTTTTGGGTAGCTACAATGAGCAGTTCTTC.

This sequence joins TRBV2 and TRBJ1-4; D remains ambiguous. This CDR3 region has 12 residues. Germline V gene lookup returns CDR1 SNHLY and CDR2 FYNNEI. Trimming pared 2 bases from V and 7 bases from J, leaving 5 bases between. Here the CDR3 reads CASSETGEKLFF. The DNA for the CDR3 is TGTGCCAGCAGTGAAACGGGTGAAAAACTGTTTTTT.

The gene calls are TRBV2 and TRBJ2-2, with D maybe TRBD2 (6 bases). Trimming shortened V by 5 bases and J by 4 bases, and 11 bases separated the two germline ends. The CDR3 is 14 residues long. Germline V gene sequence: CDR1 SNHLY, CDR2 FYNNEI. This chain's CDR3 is CASSRDSFTGELFF. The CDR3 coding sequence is TGTGCCAGCAGTCGGGACTCGTTCACCGGGGAGCTGTTTTTT.

The chain's CDR3 is CASSLVRGAQDGYTF. The CDR3 region has the DNA TGTGCCAGCAGCTTGGTAAGGGGGGCGCAAGATGGCTACACCTTC. The chain carries TRBV5-4 and TRBJ1-2, with D possibly being TRBD1 (6 bases). CDR1 and CDR2 from the germline V gene are SGHNT and YYREEE (reference sequence). V lost 0 bases and J 6 bases, leaving 15 bases between the germline ends. This CDR3 is 15 amino acids long.

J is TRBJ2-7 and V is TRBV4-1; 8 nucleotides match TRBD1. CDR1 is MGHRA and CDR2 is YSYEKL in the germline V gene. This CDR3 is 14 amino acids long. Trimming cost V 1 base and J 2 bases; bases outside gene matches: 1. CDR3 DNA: TGCGCCAGCAGCCAAGGACAGGGGACCTACGAGCAGTACTTC. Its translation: CASSQGQGTYEQYF.

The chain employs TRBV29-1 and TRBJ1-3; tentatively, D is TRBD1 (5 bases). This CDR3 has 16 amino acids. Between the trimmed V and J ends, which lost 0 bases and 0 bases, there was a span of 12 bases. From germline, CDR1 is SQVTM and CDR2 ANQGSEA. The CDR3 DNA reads TGCAGCGTTGAAGAACAGGCCTGGGGCTCTGGAAACACCATATATTTT. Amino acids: CSVEEQAWGSGNTIYF.

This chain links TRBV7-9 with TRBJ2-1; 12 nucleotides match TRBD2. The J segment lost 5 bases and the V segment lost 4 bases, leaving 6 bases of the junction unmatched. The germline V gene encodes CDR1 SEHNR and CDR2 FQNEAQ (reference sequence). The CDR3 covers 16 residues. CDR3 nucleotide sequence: TGTGCCAGCAGCTCAGACGGACTAGCGGGAAACAATGAGCAGTTCTTC. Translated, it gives CASSSDGLAGNNEQFF. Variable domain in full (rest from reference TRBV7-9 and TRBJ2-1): DTGVSQNPRHKITKRGQNVTFRCDPISEHNRLYWYRQTLGQGPEFLTYFQNEAQLEKSRLLSDRFSAERPKGSFSTLEIQRTEQGDSAMYLCASSSDGLAGNNEQFFGPGTRLTVL.

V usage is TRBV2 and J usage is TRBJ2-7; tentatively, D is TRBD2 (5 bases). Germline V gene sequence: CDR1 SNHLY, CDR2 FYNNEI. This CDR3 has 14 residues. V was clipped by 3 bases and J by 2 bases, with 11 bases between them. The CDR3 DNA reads TGTGCCAGCAGTGAGGTGGGAGTCGCCTACGAGCAGTACGTC. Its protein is CASSEVGVAYEQYV.

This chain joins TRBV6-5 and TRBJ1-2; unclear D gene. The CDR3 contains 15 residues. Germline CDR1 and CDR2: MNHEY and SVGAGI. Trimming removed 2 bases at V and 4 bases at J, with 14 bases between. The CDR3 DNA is TGTGCCAGCAGTTACAATTCCCCCCCCTCCTATGGCTACACCTTC. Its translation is CASSYNSPPSYGYTF.

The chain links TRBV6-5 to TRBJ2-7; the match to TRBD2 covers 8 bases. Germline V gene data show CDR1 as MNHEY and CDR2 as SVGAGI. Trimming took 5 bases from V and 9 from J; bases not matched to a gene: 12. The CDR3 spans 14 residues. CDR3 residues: CASSPSGGGEGQYV. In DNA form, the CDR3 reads TGTGCCAGCAGTCCTTCGGGAGGGGGAGAGGGGCAGTACGTC.

Written as DNA, the CDR3 is TGTGCCTGGAGTGTATATAGGGCGAACACTGAAGCTTTCTTT. It translates to CAWSVYRANTEAFF. V is TRBV30 and J is TRBJ1-1; D not certain. The germline V gene has CDR1 GTSNPN and CDR2 SVGIG (reference sequence). Trimming took off 0 bases at V and 1 base at J, with 9 bases between the two ends. The CDR3 runs 14 residues.